This T cell receptor (beta chain) is drawn from a study of T cells in Graves' hyperthyroidism and ophthalmopathy. This clonotype was picked up many times. The CDR3 has 14 amino acids. Trimming removed 0 bases from V and 4 bases from J, with 9 bases in between. Germline V lookup: CDR1 MGHDK, CDR2 SYGVNS. Uncontrolled infection, other autoimmune disease, pregnancy or lactation disqualified patients from enrolment. Amplification targeted TCR beta CDR3 regions from RNA transcripts. Using the HTBI primer set, a first-round RT-PCR was run on the TCR CDR3. TCRdb ran MiXCR on the multiplex PCR reads and lists one entry per CDR3 protein. The profile shows more than 550,000 distinct CDR3 sequences, 45% of them singletons.

Sequenced: peripheral blood or thyroid tissue (not recorded which). The receptor was isolated from an adult man with Graves' disease, either hyperthyroidism or ophthalmopathy (not recorded which). J is TRBJ1-2 and V is TRBV25-1; D not certain. In DNA form, the CDR3 reads TGTGCCAGCAGTGAATACGACCCTTTCTATGGCTACACCTTC. Its translation is CASSEYDPFYGYTF.